This T cell receptor (beta chain) emerged from a study of T-cell reconstitution after alpha-beta-depleted transplantation in children (dated by TCRdb to between 2015 and 2016). Context from the whole study: Using TCR repertoire profiling, the study followed T-cell immune reconstitution in a quantitative way in children after TCRalphabeta/CD19-depleted allogeneic hematopoietic cell transplantation. The research as a whole found: Hyperexpanded clone frequencies declined over subsequent months; after one year, T-cell counts and TCRbeta diversity were mostly attributed to newly produced T cells. Apparently early alphabetaT-cell count recovery about two months after transplant reportedly relied on only several hundred rapidly expanded clones derived from non-depleted graft cells. In some patients, high TCRbeta diversity at day 60 was attributed to recipient T cells and intrathymic progenitors that had survived conditioning.

The sample's treatment or condition label, decoded: allogeneic hematopoietic cell transplantation with graft depleted of TCRalphabeta T cells and CD19 B cells. The children who served as transplant recipients had been given grafts of TCRalphabeta/CD19-depleted allogeneic hematopoietic cells. There are many counts of this clonotype. Its antigen is still unknown. One base away there is no much larger clone; base qualities are not given. Receptors were amplified or captured by PCR. The listed sequencing device is Illumina HiSeq 2500. Molecular barcoding was employed in the preparation of TCR libraries, with unique molecular identifiers being used to normalize TCRbeta repertoire quantification. TCRdb trimmed the raw reads at Q25, called clones with MiXCR and kept productive beta chains. Each CDR3 protein gets just one entry, which takes the most common genes and DNA from the rows behind it. The table for this sample lists around 190,000 distinct CDR3 sequences; roughly 6.6% of them were counted only once. About 6% of the sample rests with the top ten.

The material sequenced was PBMCs, taken before TCRalphabeta/CD19-depleted stem cell transplant. The sequence was collected from a boy aged 2 to 10 with acute lymphoblastic leukemia, due to receive a stem cell transplant.

This receptor carries the CDR3 CASSDGQGMVDTQYF. The bases are TGTGCCAGCAGTGATGGACAGGGGATGGTAGATACGCAGTATTTT. The sequence is built from TRBV2 and TRBJ2-3; TRBD1 lines up with 9 middle nucleotides. Trimmed from V: 3 bases; trimmed from J: 5 bases; junction bases lacking a gene match: 6. According to the germline V gene, CDR1 reads SNHLY and CDR2 reads FYNNEI. Inclusive of the bounding cysteine and phenylalanine, the CDR3 is 15 residues long. Solely the CDR3 DNA is kept, with 45 bases framed from the first base.